The clone carrying this T cell receptor delta chain is medium-sized within its sample. The sample contains more than one DNA sequence encoding this CDR3. This CDR3 is 17 amino acids long. CDR1 and CDR2 (germline): GEAIGNYY, EKD. With V trimmed by 0 bases and J by 2 bases, 0 bases remained unmatched. The data were taken from a study of gamma-delta chains in newborns, infants, children. About the research overall: Polyclonal expansion of innate γδ T cells after birth follows microbial exposure.

TCRdb processed the reads again with the CATT caller. Of 4,500 to 5,000 delta-chain clones in the sample, approximately 3.4% are singletons; the top ten hold around 13%. This clonotype was obtained from a child who was a newborn, infant or young child, either healthy, febrile or measles-vaccinated (not recorded which). Material for sequencing was blood. This chain uses TRDV2 with TRDJ3, with 10 bases that match TRDD3. CDR3 nucleotide sequence: TGTGCCTGTGACACCCTGGGGGATACCTGGGACACCCGACAGATGTTTTTC. Its protein is CACDTLGDTWDTRQMFF.